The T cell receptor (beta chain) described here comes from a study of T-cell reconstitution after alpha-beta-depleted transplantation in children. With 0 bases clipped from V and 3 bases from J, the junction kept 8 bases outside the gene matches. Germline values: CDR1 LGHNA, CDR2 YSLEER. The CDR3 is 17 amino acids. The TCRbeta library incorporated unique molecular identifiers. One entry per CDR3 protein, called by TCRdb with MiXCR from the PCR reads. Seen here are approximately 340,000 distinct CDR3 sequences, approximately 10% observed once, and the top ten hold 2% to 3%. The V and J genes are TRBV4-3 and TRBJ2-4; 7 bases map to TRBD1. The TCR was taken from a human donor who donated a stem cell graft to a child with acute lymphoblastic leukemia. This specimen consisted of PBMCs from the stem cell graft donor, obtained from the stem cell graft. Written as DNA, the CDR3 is TGCGCCAGCAGCCAAGAAGGGCAACAGGGGAGCAAAAACATTCAGTACTTC. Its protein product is CASSQEGQQGSKNIQYF.